The clone carrying this TCR beta chain was counted only a few times. What it binds is not known. Other nucleotide sequences from this sample produce the same CDR3. This entry comes from a study of T cells in localized non-small cell lung cancer. Germline CDR1 and CDR2: LNHDA and SQIVND (reference sequence). The CDR3 runs 13 residues. V lost 5 bases and J 7 bases, leaving 12 bases between the germline ends. Regarding the study as a whole: A median of 57 clones ranked among the top 100 in tumor appeared in adjacent lung. Because sequencing included only one region (of the tumor), heterogeneity remains possible. Increased T cell density in blood showed an association with longer overall survival. Uninvolved adjacent lung showed higher T cell clonality than tumor.

Generated by immunoSEQ multiplex PCR, the TCRdb table keeps only in-frame clones and is missing some. The sample holds some 34,000 clones, just under 80% seen once. This clonotype originated in a male donor at least 60 years old with stage III squamous cell lung carcinoma. The input for sequencing was peripheral blood, taken before any cancer treatment. This sequence joins TRBV19 and TRBJ1-5; D unresolved. In nucleotides, the CDR3 is TGTGCCAGTAGTCCGGGCCCCGACCAGCCCCAGCATTTT. Amino acid sequence: CASSPGPDQPQHF.